These 7 T cell receptor beta chains share one sample of origin, sequenced in a study of control samples from healthy donors and cancer patients. TCRdb's table, derived via immunoSEQ multiplex PCR, lists solely in-frame clones and lacks some. The sample consists of 150,000 to 200,000 clones, 85% to 90% of them appearing once. The sequenced material came from blood. The receptors originated from a man between 25 and 39 years old in good health.

This clone was found a few times. V is TRBV12-3 or TRBV12-4 and J is TRBJ2-5; D might be TRBD2 (5 bases). The CDR3 length is 12 residues. With 4 bases removed from V and 3 bases from J, the gap between germline ends came to 6 bases. The CDR3 loop is CASSSAEETQYF. In DNA form, the CDR3 reads TGTGCCAGCAGTTCAGCGGAAGAGACCCAGTACTTC.

CDR3 nucleotides: TGCAGCGTTGGTAGGGACCACGAGCAGTACTTC. It is translated as CSVGRDHEQYF. This sequence joins TRBV29-1 and TRBJ2-7; D possibly uses TRBD1 or TRBD2 (5 bases each). This CDR3 contains 11 residues. The germline CDR1 and CDR2 sequences are SQVTM and ANQGSEA. V gave up 4 bases and J gave up 5 bases, with 9 bases separating them.

The gene calls are TRBV7-7 and TRBJ2-7; either TRBD1 or TRBD2 may supply D (5 bases each). The V gene's germline CDR1 is SSHAT and CDR2 FNYEAQ (reference sequence). The CDR3 runs to 14 residues. V was pared by 3 bases and J by 3 bases, with 12 bases between. CDR3 in DNA: TGTGCCAGCAGCTTGGGGACGGGGAGCTACGAGCAGTACTTC. It is translated as CASSLGTGSYEQYF.

In DNA, the CDR3 is TGTGCCAGCAGCACCGGGACTAGCGGGAGCTATGAGCAGTTCTTC. Residues: CASSTGTSGSYEQFF. The chain links TRBV6-5 to TRBJ2-1; 14 positions agree with TRBD2. Germline CDR1 reads MNHEY; CDR2 reads SVGAGI. The CDR3 length is 15 residues. With V trimmed by 6 bases and J by 8 bases, 6 bases remained unmatched.

V usage is TRBV7-9 and J usage is TRBJ2-2; TRBD1 aligns across 7 bases. Looked up from germline, CDR1 is SEHNR and CDR2 is FQNEAQ (reference sequence). CDR3 length: 17 amino acids. V lost 1 base, J lost 4 bases, and 9 bases stayed unmatched. The chain's CDR3 is CASSLGTGVGVTGELFF. In DNA form, the CDR3 reads TGTGCCAGCAGCTTAGGCACAGGGGTGGGTGTCACCGGGGAGCTGTTTTTT.

This sequence joins TRBV6-5 and TRBJ1-4, with 7 bases identical to TRBD1. The trim removed 6 bases at V and 8 bases at J, leaving 6 bases unmatched. Looked up from germline, CDR1 is MNHEY and CDR2 is SVGAGI. This CDR3 comprises 13 residues. The CDR3 nucleotides are TGTGCCAGCAGCCTACAGGGGAGGGAAAAACTGTTTTTT. Amino acids: CASSLQGREKLFF.

V is TRBV20-1 and J is TRBJ2-6; D unresolved. V lost 3 bases and J 0 bases, leaving 15 bases between the germline ends. This CDR3 is 17 amino acids long. Germline assignment: CDR1 DFQATT and CDR2 SNEGSKA (reference sequence). CDR3 residues: CSASGHRRISGANVLTF. The DNA for the CDR3 is TGCAGTGCTAGTGGCCACCGAAGGATCTCTGGGGCCAACGTCCTGACTTTC.